Detailed here is one T cell receptor beta chain. These data come from a study of blood T cell repertoires in COVID-19. Study-level information: T cells, B-cell-depleted T cells, or PBMCs provided the cDNA or gDNA that served as material.

Method: immunoSEQ multiplex PCR; TCRdb's copy keeps in-frame clones and lacks some. The sample lists 45,000 to 50,000 clones, over 70% occurring once. In germline, CDR1 is SGHVS, CDR2 FNYEAQ. The CDR3 runs to 11 residues. V gave up 5 bases and J gave up 2 bases, with 3 bases separating them. This TCR was sampled from a man in his sixties or seventies with acute or convalescent COVID-19. The specimen was peripheral blood. This rearrangement joins TRBV7-6 to TRBJ2-5, with D unclear. CDR3 bases: TGTGCCAGCAGCCAACAAGAGACCCAGTACTTC. Protein sequence: CASSQQETQYF.